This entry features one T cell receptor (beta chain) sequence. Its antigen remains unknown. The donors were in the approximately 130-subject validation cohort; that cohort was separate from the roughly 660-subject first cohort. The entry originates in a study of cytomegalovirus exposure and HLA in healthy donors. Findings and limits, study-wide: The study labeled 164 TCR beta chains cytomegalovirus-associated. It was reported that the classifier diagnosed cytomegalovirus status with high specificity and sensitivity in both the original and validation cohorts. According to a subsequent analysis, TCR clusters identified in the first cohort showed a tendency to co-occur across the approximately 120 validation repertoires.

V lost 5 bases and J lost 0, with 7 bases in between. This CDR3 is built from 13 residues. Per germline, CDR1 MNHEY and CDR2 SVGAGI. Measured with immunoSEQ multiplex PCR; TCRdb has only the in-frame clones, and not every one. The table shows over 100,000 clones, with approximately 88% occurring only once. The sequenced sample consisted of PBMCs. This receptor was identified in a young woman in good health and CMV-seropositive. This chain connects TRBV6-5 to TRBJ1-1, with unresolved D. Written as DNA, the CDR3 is TGTGCCAGCAGTCCCCAGATGAACACTGAAGCTTTCTTT. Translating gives CASSPQMNTEAFF.